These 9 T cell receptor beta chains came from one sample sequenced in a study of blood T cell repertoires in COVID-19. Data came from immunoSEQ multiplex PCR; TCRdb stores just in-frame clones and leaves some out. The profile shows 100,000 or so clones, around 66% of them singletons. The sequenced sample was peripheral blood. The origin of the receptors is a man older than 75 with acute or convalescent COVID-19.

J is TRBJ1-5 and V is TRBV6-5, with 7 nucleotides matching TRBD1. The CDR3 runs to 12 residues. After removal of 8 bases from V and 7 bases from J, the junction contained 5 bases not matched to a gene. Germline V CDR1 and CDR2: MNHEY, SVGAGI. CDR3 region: CASRDRRQPQHF. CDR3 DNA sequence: TGTGCCAGCCGGGACAGAAGACAGCCCCAGCATTTT.

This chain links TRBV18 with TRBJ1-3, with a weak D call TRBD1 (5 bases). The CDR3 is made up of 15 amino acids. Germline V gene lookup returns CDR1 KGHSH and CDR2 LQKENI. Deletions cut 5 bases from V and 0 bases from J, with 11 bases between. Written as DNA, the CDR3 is TGTGCCAGCTCATACACAGGCGGCTCTGGAAACACCATATATTTT. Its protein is CASSYTGGSGNTIYF.

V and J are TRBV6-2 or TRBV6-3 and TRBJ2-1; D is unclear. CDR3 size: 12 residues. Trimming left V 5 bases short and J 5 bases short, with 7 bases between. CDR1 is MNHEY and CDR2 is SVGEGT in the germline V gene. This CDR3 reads CASSPFNNEQFF. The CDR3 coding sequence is TGTGCCAGCAGTCCCTTTAACAATGAGCAGTTCTTC.

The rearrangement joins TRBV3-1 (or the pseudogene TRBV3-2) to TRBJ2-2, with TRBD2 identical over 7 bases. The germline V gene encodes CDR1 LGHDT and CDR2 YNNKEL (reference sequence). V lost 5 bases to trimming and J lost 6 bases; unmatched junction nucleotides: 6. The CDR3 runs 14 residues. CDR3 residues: CASSYGLVAGELFF. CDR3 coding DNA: TGTGCCAGCAGCTACGGACTAGTGGCCGGGGAGCTGTTTTTT.

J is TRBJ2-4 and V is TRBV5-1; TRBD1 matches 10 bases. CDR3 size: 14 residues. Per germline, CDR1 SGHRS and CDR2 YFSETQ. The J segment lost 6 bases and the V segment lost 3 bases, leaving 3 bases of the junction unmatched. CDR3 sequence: CASSWGDRGNIQYF. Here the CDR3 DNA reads TGCGCCAGCAGCTGGGGGGACAGGGGAAACATTCAGTACTTC.

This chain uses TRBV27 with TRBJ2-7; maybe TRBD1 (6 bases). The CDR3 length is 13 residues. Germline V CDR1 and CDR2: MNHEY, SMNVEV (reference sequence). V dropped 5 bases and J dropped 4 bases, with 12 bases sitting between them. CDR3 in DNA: TGTGCCAGCAGTAAGGGACACCTTTACGAGCAGTACTTC. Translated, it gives CASSKGHLYEQYF.

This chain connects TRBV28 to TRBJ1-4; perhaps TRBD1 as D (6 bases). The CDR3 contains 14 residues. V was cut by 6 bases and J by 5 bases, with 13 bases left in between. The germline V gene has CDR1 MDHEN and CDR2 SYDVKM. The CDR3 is CASSPTGPNEKLFF. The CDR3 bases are TGTGCCAGCAGCCCGACAGGTCCGAATGAAAAACTGTTTTTT.

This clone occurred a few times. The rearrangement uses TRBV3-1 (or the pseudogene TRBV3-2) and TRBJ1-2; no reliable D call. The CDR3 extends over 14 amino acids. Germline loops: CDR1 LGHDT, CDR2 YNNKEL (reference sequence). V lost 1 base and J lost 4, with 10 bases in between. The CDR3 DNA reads TGTGCCAGCAGCCAAGGGACCGGGAGCTATGGCTACACCTTC. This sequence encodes CASSQGTGSYGYTF.

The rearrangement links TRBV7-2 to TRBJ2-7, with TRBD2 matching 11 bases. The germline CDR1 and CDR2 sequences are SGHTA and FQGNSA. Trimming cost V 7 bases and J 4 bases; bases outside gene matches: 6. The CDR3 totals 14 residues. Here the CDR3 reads CASTGTSGNYEQYF. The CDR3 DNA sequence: TGTGCCAGCACGGGGACTAGCGGAAATTACGAGCAGTACTTC.